This T cell receptor beta chain is drawn from a study of cytomegalovirus exposure and HLA in healthy donors. Study background: Roughly four fifths of some 390 genotyped donors fell in the Caucasian-associated ancestry cluster. Study-wide points: HLA alleles showed associations with 15,000 to 20,000 TCR beta sequences in a later analysis, at a 0.05 false discovery rate. In an earlier analysis, most TCR beta V segments were productive about 87% or about 30% of the time.

Amplification used 60 Vbeta primers and 13 Jbeta primers. Some clones are missing from TCRdb's copy, which holds only in-frame ones; the method was immunoSEQ multiplex PCR. The table lists 130,000 or so clones. V dropped 1 base and J dropped 7; count of bases not matched to a gene: 6. Germline CDR1 and CDR2: SGHAT and FQDESV (reference sequence). The CDR3 runs to 15 residues. With respect to this clone: Its antigen remains unknown.

The V gene is TRBV11-1, the J gene TRBJ2-3, with TRBD2 identical over 9 bases. The receptor was derived from a woman in her thirties or forties in good health and CMV-seronegative. Sequencing used PBMCs. The CDR3 loop is CASSLGRGGQNTQYF. CDR3 sequence (DNA): TGTGCCAGCAGCTTAGGGCGGGGGGGCCAAAATACGCAGTATTTT.